The rows below give T cell receptor beta chains drawn from one sample of a study of PD-1 blockade in classical Hodgkin lymphoma. Assay: immunoSEQ multiplex PCR; the TCRdb copy retains only in-frame clones and omits some. The repertoire holds about 40,000 clones, with around 87% as singletons. Sequencing was performed on peripheral blood mononuclear cells (PBMCs), taken at baseline. All receptors derive from a human donor with classical Hodgkin lymphoma. Each CDR3 is given without its conserved first and last residue. The size of a clone is reported for some rows only, either as once, few or many, or as a class for expanded clones.

length,size,J,V,CDR3
10,NA,TRBJ1-5,TRBV23-1,ASSQSRQPQH
12,NA,TRBJ1-6,TRBV6-1,ASSPETYNSPLH
12,NA,TRBJ2-7,TRBV7-3,ASSSGTSGGEQY
15,once,TRBJ1-6,TRBV7-2,ASSLAGRSSYNSPLH
15,NA,TRBJ2-2,TRBV29-1,SVEAVPTSGGVGELF
13,NA,TRBJ1-2,TRBV7-2,ASSLPGQGGRGYT
14,NA,TRBJ2-6,TRBV18,ASSQGQSSGANVLT
12,NA,TRBJ2-5,TRBV6-5,ASSHEGQKETQY
14,NA,TRBJ2-2,TRBV2,ASSGSGTGVTGELF
13,NA,TRBJ1-1,TRBV27,ASSFYGQGGTEAF
14,NA,TRBJ2-1,TRBV11-3,ASSLGGGRSYNEQF
12,NA,TRBJ1-4,TRBV6-6,ASSWPRQNEKLF
12,NA,TRBJ2-7,TRBV10-3,AISGTSATYEQY
11,NA,TRBJ1-2,TRBV6-5,ASSYSPLDGYT
16,NA,TRBJ2-4,TRBV11-3,ASSLGVGVQSGLNIQY
13,once,TRBJ1-5,TRBV19,ASRPGTGERQPQH
12,NA,TRBJ2-4,TRBV19,ASSILAGENIQY
13,NA,TRBJ1-1,TRBV19,ASSIDGQPNTEAF
11,NA,TRBJ1-1,TRBV29-1,SVESQGNTEAF
14,NA,TRBJ1-1,TRBV10-3,AIREDRGREISEAF
12,NA,TRBJ1-5,TRBV7-2,ASSFGYSNQPQH
12,NA,TRBJ1-1,TRBV27,ASSLRLLNTEAF
12,NA,TRBJ2-7,TRBV5-4,ASSFGTGGYEQY
16,NA,TRBJ2-7,TRBV19,ASSIAGPGELAGERQY
10,NA,TRBJ1-2,TRBV29-1,SVLQGSYGYT
12,NA,TRBJ2-1,TRBV7-3,ASTQGREGREQF
12,few,TRBJ2-7,TRBV18,ASSSGLANYEQY
15,NA,TRBJ2-1,TRBV19,ASSTLPGQPSYNEQF
11,NA,TRBJ1-1,TRBV11-2,ASSLLRNTEAF
13,NA,TRBJ1-5,TRBV19,ASSTREGINQPQH
12,NA,TRBJ2-2,TRBV7-9,ASSGSLRTGELF
8,NA,TRBJ1-1,TRBV4-1,ASSHSRAF
14,NA,TRBJ2-5,TRBV6-5,ASSYSPGGPWETQY
12,NA,NA,TRBV7-9,ASSLGGSTHEQY
19,NA,TRBJ1-5,TRBV19,ASSLRVMSGSIRDGNQPQH
14,NA,TRBJ1-3,TRBV28,ASSFHRALSGNTIY
12,NA,TRBJ1-3,TRBV7-9,ASSWQGPGNTIY
15,once,TRBJ2-3,TRBV4-1,ASSQVTGTGLWDTQY
13,few,TRBJ2-2,TRBV10-3,AISTPGLAGEELF
15,NA,TRBJ2-1,TRBV30,AWSAGLAGGTYNEQF
12,NA,TRBJ1-2,TRBV7-2,ASSPYKSTYGYT
13,few,TRBJ1-2,TRBV5-5,ASSLGGQGALGYT
11,once,TRBJ2-5,TRBV2,ASSAQEQETQY
12,NA,TRBJ2-3,TRBV19,ASSMPDFTDTQY
12,NA,TRBJ1-5,TRBV2,ASTGQRMSQPQH
10,NA,TRBJ1-1,TRBV6-1,ASTVMNTEAF
12,NA,TRBJ2-7,TRBV30,AWSSGLFYYEQY
14,once,TRBJ1-6,TRBV9,ASSVGTGAGGSPLH
10,NA,TRBJ2-3,TRBV5-8,ASSLTWDTQY
17,NA,TRBJ1-2,TRBV15,ATSRAYAGTGPWNYGYT
12,NA,TRBJ2-1,TRBV7-6,ASSSTRGQDEQF
13,NA,TRBJ2-3,TRBV9,ASSVASSSVDTQY
12,NA,TRBJ2-7,TRBV6-6,ASRGGTGVYEQY
14,NA,TRBJ2-3,TRBV7-3,ASSLSSGGAQNTQY
11,NA,TRBJ2-1,TRBV6-5,ASRETGGSEQF
12,NA,TRBJ2-5,TRBV6-1,ASSEIWGPETQY
13,NA,TRBJ1-2,TRBV6-5,ASSYSKGGRYGYT
12,NA,TRBJ2-3,TRBV18,ASSWGLAGDTQY
13,NA,TRBJ2-1,TRBV4-3,ASSQGLAGYNEQF